This entry concerns a single T cell receptor (beta chain). Its antigen is undetermined. The CDR3 runs 14 residues. V was clipped by 7 bases and J by 6 bases, with 13 bases between them. In germline, CDR1 is SEHNR, CDR2 FQNEAQ (reference sequence). The data derive from a study of T cell responses to AZD1222 COVID-19 vaccine. Study findings and constraints: White British donors predominated, females outnumbered males, and clonal diversity was possibly underestimated.

The assay was immunoSEQ multiplex PCR, and TCRdb's table has in-frame clones only and misses some. The profile shows over 100,000 clones, approximately 91% of them singletons. Specimen: peripheral blood, collected 28 days after the second AZD1222 dose. The chain carries TRBV7-9 and TRBJ1-6, with D maybe TRBD1 (5 bases). The source of this sequence is an adult who received the AZD1222 COVID-19 vaccine. CDR3 amino acids: CASTLTGVNSPLHF. The CDR3 coding sequence is TGTGCCAGCACCCTAACAGGAGTTAATTCACCCCTCCACTTT. The full variable domain, its missing parts supplied by reference TRBV7-9 and TRBJ1-6, is DTGVSQNPRHKITKRGQNVTFRCDPISEHNRLYWYRQTLGQGPEFLTYFQNEAQLEKSRLLSDRFSAERPKGSFSTLEIQRTEQGDSAMYLCASTLTGVNSPLHFGNGTRLTVT.